Described below is a single T cell receptor (beta chain) sequence and its context. Assay: immunoSEQ multiplex PCR; the TCRdb copy retains only in-frame clones and omits some. The data contain roughly 100,000 clones, 79% of them singletons. The data were taken from a study of blood T cell repertoires in COVID-19. Germline V gene lookup returns CDR1 LNHDA and CDR2 SQIVND (reference sequence). There are 15 residues in the CDR3. V shed 3 bases and J shed 3 bases, with 12 bases lying between them. Sequencing used peripheral blood. The clonotype originates from a woman older than 75 with active or convalescent COVID-19. The gene calls are TRBV19 and TRBJ2-1, with D tentatively TRBD1 (6 bases). The CDR3: CASSIGQNNYNEQFF. CDR3 nucleotide sequence: TGTGCCAGTAGTATTGGACAGAACAACTACAATGAGCAGTTCTTC.